The 15 T cell receptor beta chains in this list originate from one sample, sequenced in a study of shared clonotypes between healthy human individuals. Profiled with immunoSEQ multiplex PCR; TCRdb holds only in-frame clones, not every one. This table holds around 2.3 million clones, approximately 94% found once. Sequenced sample: naive CD4+ T cells sorted from blood. Subset in this sample: CD45RA+ positively selected. The receptors come from a man aged 18 to 35 in good health.

The CDR3 DNA follows: TGTGCCAGCAGTTCGGGACACTTCTACGAGCAGTACTTC. It translates to CASSSGHFYEQYF. The chain employs TRBV6-5 and TRBJ2-7; D is possibly TRBD1 (6 bases). The V end was cut by 4 bases, the J end by 3 bases, with 10 bases between. The CDR3 runs 13 residues. CDR1 is MNHEY and CDR2 is SVGAGI in the germline V gene.

The chain combines TRBV5-1 with TRBJ2-3, with 15 bases matching TRBD2. CDR3 size: 16 residues. The germline gives CDR1 SGHRS, CDR2 YFSETQ. With 4 bases clipped from V and 3 bases from J, the junction kept 3 bases outside the gene matches. The chain's CDR3 is CASSGTSGGRTDTQYF. The CDR3 region has the DNA TGCGCCAGCAGCGGGACTAGCGGGGGGAGGACAGATACGCAGTATTTT.

This chain joins TRBV5-6 and TRBJ1-3; weak D call: TRBD1 (6 bases). Trimming left V 7 bases short and J 9 bases short, with 20 bases between. Germline V gives CDR1 SGHDT, CDR2 YYEEEE. The CDR3 runs to 14 residues. In DNA form, the CDR3 reads TGTGCCAGCCAGCAGCTTGGGACATTGGGCACCATATATTTT. It specifies CASQQLGTLGTIYF.

This clone was seen a few times. The chain is built from TRBV4-1 and TRBJ2-7; D not certain. Trimming removed 1 base at V and 2 bases at J, with 6 bases between. This CDR3 has 13 residues. Germline assignment: CDR1 MGHRA and CDR2 YSYEKL. The CDR3 reads CASSQAETYEQYF. Written as DNA, the CDR3 is TGCGCCAGCAGCCAAGCTGAGACCTACGAGCAGTACTTC.

This chain connects TRBV7-9 to TRBJ1-1; D gene ambiguous. The CDR3 is 15 amino acids. The germline V gene encodes CDR1 SEHNR and CDR2 FQNEAQ (reference sequence). The V end was cut by 0 bases, the J end by 1 base, with 9 bases between. This chain's CDR3 is CASSLARTENTEAFF. CDR3 in DNA: TGTGCCAGCAGCTTAGCTCGGACGGAGAACACTGAAGCTTTCTTT.

The V gene is TRBV30, the J gene TRBJ1-1, with 9 bases fitting TRBD1. V dropped 5 bases and J dropped 11; count of bases not matched to a gene: 12. Per germline, CDR1 GTSNPN and CDR2 SVGIG (reference sequence). This CDR3 spans 13 amino acids. The CDR3 nucleotides read TGTGCCTGGGTAGGACAGGGGACTTTGCGGGCTTTCTTT. This codes for CAWVGQGTLRAFF.

CDR3 bases: TGTGCCAGCTCACCTGGGCAGGGGCCGGCTGGGGCCAACGTCCTGACTTTC. Protein: CASSPGQGPAGANVLTF. The rearrangement uses TRBV18 and TRBJ2-6; a possible D gene is TRBD1 (6 bases). CDR1 is KGHSH, CDR2 LQKENI, per germline. The ends were cut back, 3 bases at V and 2 bases at J, with 14 bases in the middle. The CDR3 is 17 amino acids.

As concerns this clone: The same CDR3 is also encoded by other DNA sequences in this sample. The chain combines TRBV6-5 with TRBJ1-3; D is ambiguous. V lost 3 bases, J lost 4 bases, and 4 bases lay in between. CDR1 is MNHEY, CDR2 SVGAGI, per germline. The CDR3 spans 12 residues. CDR3 in amino acids: CASSYEGNTIYF. In DNA form, the CDR3 reads TGTGCCAGCAGTTATGAGGGAAACACCATATATTTT.

Of note for this clone: Other DNA variants within this sample encode the same CDR3. The genes are TRBV5-1 and TRBJ2-1, with D uncertain. With 0 bases removed from V and 0 bases from J, the gap between germline ends came to 7 bases. The germline gives CDR1 SGHRS, CDR2 YFSETQ. The CDR3 runs to 15 residues. CDR3 in amino acids: CASSLGQNSYNEQFF. The CDR3 DNA reads TGCGCCAGCAGCTTGGGACAAAACTCCTACAATGAGCAGTTCTTC.

The chain couples TRBV6-1 to TRBJ2-5; TRBD2 matches 15 bases. V was clipped by 2 bases and J by 14 bases; unmatched bases: 3. From germline, CDR1 is MNHNS and CDR2 SASEGT. The CDR3 runs to 13 residues. CDR3 sequence: CASSEPGLAGGYF. Written as DNA, the CDR3 is TGTGCCAGCAGTGAACCGGGACTAGCGGGAGGTTACTTC.

The CDR3 DNA follows: TGTGCCAGCAGCGGGGACACTGAAGCTTTCTTT. Encoded protein: CASSGDTEAFF. The chain couples TRBV13 to TRBJ1-1; D not certain. Trimming stripped 5 bases from V and 3 bases from J, with 4 bases between. The CDR3 is made up of 11 amino acids. Germline V gives CDR1 PRHDT, CDR2 FYEKMQ (reference sequence).

The V and J genes are TRBV20-1 and TRBJ1-5; no firm D call. Deletions cut 3 bases from V and 11 bases from J, with 11 bases between. Germline V CDR1 and CDR2: DFQATT, SNEGSKA (reference sequence). The CDR3 totals 11 residues. The CDR3 DNA is TGCAGTGCTAGCTGGGATAGGGCCCAGCATTTT. The encoded protein is CSASWDRAQHF.

The J gene is TRBJ2-3, the V gene TRBV14; D call uncertain. Germline lookup yields CDR1 SGHDN and CDR2 FVKESK. Trimming took 3 bases from V and 5 from J, leaving 9 bases between them. This CDR3 is 13 amino acids long. CDR3 DNA sequence: TGTGCCAGCAGCCAGGACCTACAAGATACGCAGTATTTT. Its translation is CASSQDLQDTQYF.

Details on this clone: Other DNA sequences in this sample translate to the same CDR3. The chain has TRBV20-1 and TRBJ2-3, with unresolved D. The germline gives CDR1 DFQATT, CDR2 SNEGSKA (reference sequence). There are 11 residues in the CDR3. Trimming took off 3 bases at V and 6 bases at J, with 7 bases between the two ends. This CDR3 is CSASLSDTQYF. The CDR3 coding sequence is TGCAGTGCTAGTCTGTCCGATACGCAGTATTTT.

With respect to this clone: Other DNA sequences of this sample code for an identical CDR3. The chain couples TRBV7-9 to TRBJ2-3; D uncertain. Germline assignment: CDR1 SEHNR and CDR2 FQNEAQ (reference sequence). The CDR3 has 12 residues. V dropped 3 bases and J dropped 0 bases, with 1 base sitting between them. The CDR3 nucleotides read TGTGCCAGCAGCTTGAGCACAGATACGCAGTATTTT. The encoded protein is CASSLSTDTQYF.